There are many counts of the clone carrying this T cell receptor (beta chain). Per the germline V gene, CDR1 is LGHDT and CDR2 is YNNKEL (reference sequence). This CDR3 region has 16 residues. Trimming took off 5 bases at V and 6 bases at J, with 19 bases between the two ends. This entry comes from a study of early T cells in non-severe SARS-CoV-2 infection. Study as a whole: Chains were unpaired, as sequencing was done on bulk RNA from unsorted whole blood.

Individual cDNA molecules received unique molecular identifiers during library preparation. Each CDR3 protein gets one entry after TCRdb re-called the 5' RACE reads with MiXCR. Of 27,000 or so distinct CDR3 sequences in the sample, 6.6% were seen once. The V and J genes are TRBV3-1 and TRBJ2-2; possible D gene TRBD2, 5 bases. This clonotype was obtained from an adult who was a healthcare worker with PCR-confirmed SARS-CoV-2 infection or an uninfected control (not recorded which). Input material: whole blood. The DNA for the CDR3 is TGTGCCAGCAGCGCGGCCAAGGCTAGCTACGCCGGGGAGCTGTTTTTT. Protein product: CASSAAKASYAGELFF.